Listed below are T cell receptor beta chains from one sample, sequenced in a study of blood T cell repertoires in COVID-19. This table comes from immunoSEQ multiplex PCR, and its TCRdb copy is limited to in-frame clones, with some not included. The sample records about 330,000 clones, roughly 89% being singletons. Sequences were obtained from peripheral blood. The receptor source for this set is a young man with COVID-19, enrolled during active disease. Both conserved end residues are part of each CDR3. A D gene is named only where the DNA matches it firmly. Rows give clone size only sometimes, using once, few, many, or a class for an expanded clone.

clone_size	v_call	d_call	j_call	cdr3_nt	cdr3_aa
-	TRBV4-3	TRBD1	TRBJ2-7	TGCGCCAGCAGCCAGATAGACAGGGGGCTTAACGAGCAGTACTTC	CASSQIDRGLNEQYF
-	TRBV24-1	-	TRBJ2-5	TGTGCCACCAGTGACTTCGAGACCCAGTACTTC	CATSDFETQYF
once	TRBV14	-	TRBJ1-1	TGTGCCAGCAGCCAATGGGGCGGGGGGAACACTGAAGCTTTCTTT	CASSQWGGGNTEAFF
-	TRBV19	TRBD1	TRBJ2-3	TGTGCCAGTAGTATACGGCAGGGGGCCCCAGATACGCAGTATTTT	CASSIRQGAPDTQYF
-	TRBV5-1	-	TRBJ1-1	TGCGCCAGCAGCTTGGCCCCGGACAGCCTTCTGAACACTGAAGCTTTCTTT	CASSLAPDSLLNTEAFF
-	TRBV7-2	TRBD2	TRBJ2-3	TGTGCCAGCAACCCGCTAGCGGGGGGAGTGGGAGATACGCAGTATTTT	CASNPLAGGVGDTQYF
-	TRBV5-4	-	TRBJ2-1	TGTGCCAGCAGCTCGCGGGACGGACCCTACAATGAGCAGTTCTTC	CASSSRDGPYNEQFF
-	TRBV7-2	-	TRBJ2-7	TGTGCCAGCAGCTTGAGCTCCTACGAGCAGTACTTC	CASSLSSYEQYF
-	TRBV5-1	-	TRBJ1-5	TGCGCCAGCAGCCCAGGACTTAGCAATCAGCCCCAGCATTTT	CASSPGLSNQPQHF
-	TRBV7-2	-	TRBJ2-3	TGTGCCAGCAGCTTATTCCGCGGGACGATTTCCGATACGCAGTATTTT	CASSLFRGTISDTQYF
once	TRBV28	TRBD1	TRBJ1-2	TGTGCCAGCAGTCTACAGGGGGACTATGGCTACACCTTC	CASSLQGDYGYTF
-	TRBV27	-	TRBJ2-5	TGTGCCAGCTCTACAGGAGCCCAAGAGACCCAGTACTTC	CASSTGAQETQYF
-	TRBV7-8	-	TRBJ2-1	TGTGCCAGCAGCTTAGATTTATGGGGGGAGTACAATGAGCAGTTCTTC	CASSLDLWGEYNEQFF
-	TRBV30	TRBD1	TRBJ2-5	TGTGCCTGGAGCGCCACAGGGGTAGAGACCCAGTACTTC	CAWSATGVETQYF
-	TRBV5-6	-	TRBJ2-6	TGTGCCAGCAGCTTGGAGGGGCGCAGAGGTCGTGGGGCCAACGTCCTGACTTTC	CASSLEGRRGRGANVLTF
-	TRBV7-3	TRBD1	TRBJ2-1	TGTGCCAGCAGCTCCCAGACAGGGCCTGAGCAGTTCTTC	CASSSQTGPEQFF
-	TRBV7-2	-	TRBJ2-7	TGTGCCAGCAGTTCATTCGCGGTTTCCTCCTACGAGCAGTACTTC	CASSSFAVSSYEQYF
-	TRBV5-1	-	TRBJ1-1	TGCGCCAGCAGGTCACAGAACACTGAAGCTTTCTTT	CASRSQNTEAFF
once	TRBV19	TRBD2	TRBJ2-7	TGTGCCAGTAGTATAAGGGTAGCGGGAGGATACGAGCAGTACTTC	CASSIRVAGGYEQYF
-	TRBV15	TRBD1	TRBJ2-1	TGTGCCACCAGCAGTATCTGGACAGGGGGTTATGAGCAGTTCTTC	CATSSIWTGGYEQFF
-	TRBV9	-	TRBJ2-7	TGTGCCAGCAGCGCACTGACAGGAGGCAGCCTCTACGAGCAGTACTTC	CASSALTGGSLYEQYF
-	TRBV27	-	TRBJ2-1	TGTGCCAGCAGTTTACTCGTGCCCTCCCGGGATGAGCAGTTCTTC	CASSLLVPSRDEQFF
-	TRBV5-1	TRBD2	TRBJ2-1	TGCGCCAGCGGTTTAGCGGGGCCCGATCACAATGAGCAGTTCTTC	CASGLAGPDHNEQFF
-	TRBV29-1	-	TRBJ1-1	TGCACCTATAATCGACCGGGATCTGAAGCTTTCTTT	CTYNRPGSEAFF
-	TRBV28	-	TRBJ1-5	TGTGCCAGCAGTTCCCCAGGCGCAGGGGCCTCCAAGGGCAATCAGCCCCAGCATTTT	CASSSPGAGASKGNQPQHF
-	TRBV6-5	TRBD1	TRBJ2-7	TGTGCCAGCAGTTATCGGGACAGATACTACGAGCAGTACTTC	CASSYRDRYYEQYF
-	TRBV7-8	-	TRBJ1-1	TGTGCCAGCAGCTCACCCGGGGGGCGCGGAACTGAAGCTTTCTTT	CASSSPGGRGTEAFF
once	TRBV5-1	TRBD2	TRBJ2-7	TGCGCCAGCAGCACCGGGACTAGCGGTTACGAGCAGTACTTC	CASSTGTSGYEQYF
-	TRBV20-1	TRBD2	TRBJ2-1	TGCAGTGCTAGTGGAGGGACTAGCGGAAGCTCCTACAATGAGCAGTTCTTC	CSASGGTSGSSYNEQFF